This passage covers 6 T cell receptor beta chains from one sample sequenced in a study of human T cells and chemical hapten exposure. TCRdb analysed the RACE reads with MiXCR anew, one entry per CDR3 protein. The sample yields fewer than 400,000 distinct CDR3 sequences, under 8% seen once. Time point meaning: patch test 1, 2 weeks after DPC sensitization. The treatment was: therapeutic diphenylcyclopropenone sensitization with weekly scalp DPC. The source was whole blood, collected in connection with sensitization to the hapten diphenylcyclopropenone (DPC). These receptors all stem from a woman aged 18 to 35 with alopecia areata. Some clones in this sample may be carry-over from other donors' samples.

This clonotype was picked up a small number of times. The CDR3 spells CASSWARGDGELFF. CDR3 in DNA: TGTGCCAGCAGTTGGGCGAGAGGGGACGGGGAGCTGTTTTTT. The chain combines TRBV6-5 with TRBJ2-2; either TRBD1 or TRBD2 may supply D (5 bases each). Looked up from germline, CDR1 is MNHEY and CDR2 is SVGAGI. The CDR3 has 14 residues. Trimming cost V 4 bases and J 7 bases, with 13 bases left between them.

In this sample, this clonotype turned up a few times. The chain carries TRBV6-2 or TRBV6-3 and TRBJ1-5, with a possible D match to TRBD1 (6 bases). CDR1 and CDR2 from the germline V gene are MNHEY and SVGEGT. The CDR3 is 15 amino acids. Trimming stripped 2 bases from V and 7 bases from J, with 15 bases between. CDR3: CASSYGQGGTQPQHF. DNA for the CDR3: TGTGCCAGCAGTTACGGTCAAGGGGGAACGCAGCCCCAGCATTTT.

In this sample, this clonotype turned up a few times. Written as DNA, the CDR3 is TGCAGCGTTGGAGAGGGGAGAGGGACTGAAGCTTTCTTT. Translating it yields CSVGEGRGTEAFF. This chain links TRBV29-1 with TRBJ1-1, with D perhaps matching TRBD1 (5 bases). In germline, CDR1 is SQVTM, CDR2 ANQGSEA. The ends were cut back, 4 bases at V and 5 bases at J, with 14 bases in the middle. There are 13 residues in the CDR3.

This clonotype was detected a few times. The rearrangement joins TRBV4-3 to TRBJ1-1; D gene ambiguous. The V end was cut by 4 bases, the J end by 5 bases, with 11 bases between. This CDR3 comprises 13 residues. Per the germline V gene, CDR1 is LGHNA and CDR2 is YSLEER. CDR3 in amino acids: CASSPTSGTEAFF. CDR3 nucleotide sequence: TGCGCCAGCAGCCCAACCAGTGGGACTGAAGCTTTCTTT.

Regarding this clonotype: A read error may be the cause here, since a much bigger clone is one base away. The chain is built from TRBV12-3 or TRBV12-4 and TRBJ2-1; maybe TRBD2 (7 bases). The CDR3 consists of 15 residues. The V gene lost 4 bases and the J gene lost 7 bases, with 17 bases spanning the gap. DNA for the CDR3: TGTGCCAGCAGTTCCTCGGGGGGCAGGTCGAATGAGCAGTTCTTC. This encodes CASSSSGGRSNEQFF.

The chain employs TRBV5-6 and TRBJ1-1; weak D call: TRBD1 (5 bases). Germline CDR1 is SGHDT and CDR2 is YYEEEE. With 3 bases removed from V and 6 bases from J, the gap between germline ends came to 15 bases. The CDR3 covers 14 residues. CDR3 coding DNA: TGTGCCAGCAGCTCGTACCCAGGGTACCCTGAAGCTTTCTTT. Amino acids: CASSSYPGYPEAFF.